What follows is one TCR beta chain and its context. The data were taken from a study of blood T cell repertoires in COVID-19. Study overall: Whether acute or convalescent, the COVID-19 samples came from the United States, Italy and Spain. Nucleic acid was either cDNA or gDNA, and it came from T cells, B-cell-depleted T cells, or PBMCs.

Authors' methods: Amplifying reference gene primers gave estimates of nucleated cell counts. The table came from immunoSEQ multiplex PCR; TCRdb's copy has only in-frame clones and leaves some out. The D gene and trimming were derived from the DNA, and the V and J assignments and clone size from that table. This table has about 27,000 clones, 83% appearing once. V gave up 5 bases and J gave up 8 bases, with 15 bases separating them. Germline V gene lookup returns CDR1 MDHEN and CDR2 SYDVKM. This CDR3 is built from 14 residues. This TCR was recovered from a man in his 70s with active COVID-19. The sequenced sample was peripheral blood. The chain uses TRBV28 and TRBJ1-4; TRBD1 might be the D (5 bases). Here the CDR3 DNA reads TGTGCCAGCAGTGCCCAGGGAGGAGGAGAAAAACTGTTTTTT. This translates into CASSAQGGGEKLFF.